This T cell receptor (beta chain) was recorded in a study of beta chain features in type 1 diabetes (dated by TCRdb to the late 2010s). For context, the study as a whole: Mean age, gender distribution, total cell number and subset yield did not differ between patients and healthy donors. Across all samples, fewer than 130 million sorted cells were examined, and cell number per subset correlated strongly with RNA yield. The study compared the TCRB repertoires of sorted circulating CD4+ T cell subsets in recently diagnosed type 1 diabetes patients with those in matched healthy donors. Naive and central memory subsets were obtained from all 30 or so donors, but regulatory and stem cell-like memory subsets were isolated from only 8 patients and roughly eight healthy donors.

On this clone itself: No cognate antigen has been identified for it. No per-base quality is available; no much larger clone lies one base away.

For this chain, trimming is 4 bases at the V end and 6 bases at the J end, and the number of junction bases without a gene match is 5. The CDR3 covers 15 residues, taking in both the cysteine and the phenylalanine. Left in the record is the CDR3 DNA by itself, 45 bases read in frame from the first base. CDR1 and CDR2, looked up from the germline V gene, are MGHRA and YSYEKL. A single peripheral blood draw of around 120 mL on average was collected from each donor into heparinised tubes. A BD FACSAria II was used to sort naive, central memory, regulatory and stem cell-like memory CD4+ T cells with a panel that included CD45RO, CCR7, CD25, CD127, CD95 and CD27. All sorted populations exceeded 98% purity. Right away, PBMCs were isolated by Lymphoprep density gradient centrifugation and were stained directly, with no culture step. Samples were stained and sorted in pairs, with one healthy donor and one patient per experiment, so that batch effects were minimized.

Overall study outcomes, separate from this receptor: Because the HLA sub-analyses included only small numbers of individuals, any influence of HLA type on TCRB rearrangement was left unresolved. Shorter templates might be favored by PCR, yet because patient and control samples were amplified and corrected together, any such skew would affect both groups equally. Because cDNA was sequenced instead of genomic DNA, activated cells with high expression could be over-represented, although the groups did not differ in activation or CD3 levels. In all four CD4+ subsets, TCRB CDR3 length was moderately but significantly shorter in type 1 diabetes patients. Fewer insertions and more nucleotide deletions at VDJ recombination sites were observed in patients with type 1 diabetes, implying thymic rearrangement abnormalities. Naive, central memory and regulatory TCRB repertoires appeared to be more similar among patients than among healthy donors.

The entire amount of isolated RNA was reverse transcribed using the High Capacity cDNA Reverse Transcription Kit, so the sequenced TCRB transcripts were expressed ones. Deep immunoSEQ sequencing was performed on naive, central memory and regulatory T cell samples, with an average of around 3.4 million total reads per sample. Sorted cells were lysed in RLT buffer and RNA was extracted with DNase-treated RNeasy Micro or Mini kits, depending on cell number. Each cell subset was processed on its own to prevent cross-contamination, while patient and healthy donor samples were processed together. The immunoSEQ multiplex PCR was used to amplify TCRB sequences from cDNA, generating 87-bp fragments that spanned the CDR3 region. Sequencing of the amplicons was performed on the Illumina HiSeq platform. The authors processed their data as follows. PCR bias was computationally corrected using synthetic template baselines, reads within Hamming distance 2 were collapsed, and singletons that could not be merged were discarded. Reads were aligned to IMGT to assign V, D and J genes, CDR3 length, and insertions or deletions at six rearrangement sites. Clonotype counts were normalized to sorted cell number within each subset before computing true diversity and Gini coefficients with the tcR R package. Repertoire sharing was quantified using the overlap coefficient calculated on TCRB nucleotide sequences. Out-of-frame TCRB sequences from naive cells were analyzed as a proxy for the pre-selection repertoire. TCRdb retrieved this table from immuneACCESS and kept in-frame rearrangements only. Not all clones are present; in checked studies, unresolved V genes account for under half, and no reason is known for the remainder. That table furnishes V, J and clone size, whereas the DNA furnished D and trimming. The sample data list 280,000 or so clones, and approximately 15% of these were observed just once. The top ten constitute less than 0.02% of the sample.

This TCR derives from a man aged 18 to 35 with type 1 diabetes. The chain is encoded by TRBV4-1 joined to TRBJ2-3, with 12 junctional bases fitting TRBD2. Sequenced sample: naive CD4+ T cells from blood. Taken with the paper, the label for cell subset or site translates to: true naive CD4+ T cells. The DNA sequence is TGCGCCAGCAGCCTCCTAGCGGGGGGGCCTGATACGCAGTATTTT. Translated, this is CASSLLAGGPDTQYF.